These T cell receptor beta chains were read from a single sample in a study of blood T cell repertoires in COVID-19. Clones were read by immunoSEQ multiplex PCR, and TCRdb kept only the in-frame ones, dropping some. The table includes 200,000 to 250,000 clones, approximately 88% detected once. The sequencing sample was made of PBMCs or T cells enriched from blood (not recorded which). These receptors originate from a woman aged 30 to 39 who had been exposed to COVID-19. Each CDR3 is given with its conserved first and last residue. Each record gives: V gene, clone size, D gene, J gene, CDR3 DNA, CDR3 protein. The D gene is left open where the match is weak. A clone size is listed for some rows: how often the clone was seen (once, few, many), or a class if it is expanded.

TRBV18,-,-,TRBJ2-3,TGTGCCAGCTCAGGACTCGGAGGGGCCACAGATACGCAGTATTTT,CASSGLGGATDTQYF
TRBV19,-,TRBD2,TRBJ2-3,TGTGCCAGTAGTGGTAGCGGGAGGGTTACGGGTTCAGATACGCAGTATTTT,CASSGSGRVTGSDTQYF
TRBV28,-,TRBD1,TRBJ1-5,TGTGCCAGCAGTTATACCTTTCTCCGACAGGGGAAAAATCAGCCCCAGCATTTT,CASSYTFLRQGKNQPQHF
TRBV11-2,-,-,TRBJ2-5,TGTGCCAGCAGCTTATTCCGAGAGACCCAGTACTTC,CASSLFRETQYF
TRBV18,-,-,TRBJ1-1,TGTGCCAGCTCACCAGGCCTAGCTGAAGCTTTCTTT,CASSPGLAEAFF
TRBV10-3,-,TRBD1,TRBJ1-1,TGTGCCATCAGTGGGACAGGTGGAGAGAACACTGAAGCTTTCTTT,CAISGTGGENTEAFF
TRBV11-2,-,TRBD1,TRBJ2-1,TGTGCCAGCAGCTCCGGGACAGGGGGATACAATGAGCAGTTCTTC,CASSSGTGGYNEQFF
TRBV9,-,TRBD2,TRBJ2-2,TGTGCCAGCAGCGTACATTCGCGGGGGGAGGACACCGGGGAGCTGTTTTTT,CASSVHSRGEDTGELFF
TRBV10-1,-,TRBD2,TRBJ2-7,TGCGCCAGCAGCCGGGGACTAGAGTACGAGCAGTACTTC,CASSRGLEYEQYF
TRBV28,-,-,TRBJ1-5,TGTGCCAGCAGTCTCCGGTGGGGGCGAGGTCAGCCCCAGCATTTT,CASSLRWGRGQPQHF
TRBV19,-,TRBD1,TRBJ2-1,TGTGCCAGTAGTTTCGACAGGGGGTCTTACAATGAGCAGTTCTTC,CASSFDRGSYNEQFF
TRBV5-6,once,TRBD1,TRBJ2-7,TGTGCCAGCAGCTCTAACTTCGGGACAGGGTCGGGCGAGCAGTACTTC,CASSSNFGTGSGEQYF
TRBV19,-,-,TRBJ1-6,TGTGCCAGTACCTCGAGGCAGGGGTATTCACCCCTCCACTTT,CASTSRQGYSPLHF
TRBV2,-,-,TRBJ2-3,TGTGCCACCAAAAGCGAGGGTGGCACAGATACGCAGTATTTT,CATKSEGGTDTQYF
TRBV19,-,TRBD2,TRBJ2-1,TGTGCCAGTAGTATAGGAGGTCCCGGGAGGCCTTCTAGCTCCTACAATGAGCAGTTCTTC,CASSIGGPGRPSSSYNEQFF
TRBV5-1,-,-,TRBJ1-4,TGCGCCAGCAGCTTGGTTCGGGGTGGGAACAATGAAAAACTGTTTTTT,CASSLVRGGNNEKLFF
TRBV6-1,-,TRBD1,TRBJ1-5,TGTGCCAGCAGTGAAGAGGGGACAGGGTTTCAGCCCCAGCATTTT,CASSEEGTGFQPQHF
TRBV7-9,-,TRBD1,TRBJ2-2,TGTGCCAGCAGCTTAGGGGACAGACAGGACAACACCGGGGAGCTGTTTTTT,CASSLGDRQDNTGELFF
TRBV3-1/TRBV3-2,-,-,TRBJ2-7,TGTGCCAGCAGCCTAAGACTCTCCGATTCCTACGAGCAGTACTTC,CASSLRLSDSYEQYF
TRBV12-5,-,TRBD2,TRBJ2-1,TGTGCTAGTGGCCTTAGCGGGAGGGCTCCCGGGCAGTTCTTC,CASGLSGRAPGQFF
TRBV27,-,TRBD1,TRBJ1-1,TGTGCCAGCAGTCTTCGACAGGGTAACACTGAAGCTTTCTTT,CASSLRQGNTEAFF
TRBV18,-,TRBD2,TRBJ2-7,TGTGCCAGCTCATCCCCGGGACTAGCGGGAGGGCCATCCTACGAGCAGTACTTC,CASSSPGLAGGPSYEQYF
TRBV11-2,few,TRBD1,TRBJ1-1,TGTGCCAGCAGCTCTCCCCGGCAGGGGGCTGGAACTGAAGCTTTCTTT,CASSSPRQGAGTEAFF
TRBV6-5,-,-,TRBJ1-3,TGTGCCAGCAGTTACTCCACAGCCAGCTCTGGAAACACCATATATTTT,CASSYSTASSGNTIYF
TRBV2,-,TRBD1,TRBJ2-7,TGTGCCAGCTCAAGGGGGCTAACGTCCTACGAGCAGTACTTC,CASSRGLTSYEQYF
TRBV5-6,-,TRBD2,TRBJ2-7,TGTGCCAGCAGCAGATTAGACACGGGGGGGCTCTACGAGCAGTACTTC,CASSRLDTGGLYEQYF
TRBV15,-,-,TRBJ2-4,TGTGCCACCTCGACAGGTTCTCTAGCCAAAAACATTCAGTACTTC,CATSTGSLAKNIQYF
TRBV5-1,-,-,TRBJ2-3,TGCGCCAGCAGCTTCCAGGGTAGGACAGATACGCAGTATTTT,CASSFQGRTDTQYF
TRBV10-1,-,TRBD2,TRBJ2-3,TGCGCCAGCAGTGACCGACTAGCGGGAGATAGATATACGCAGTATTTT,CASSDRLAGDRYTQYF
TRBV7-9,once,TRBD1,TRBJ1-6,TGTGCCAGCAGCGACAGACGGGACAGGGGGGGAAATTCACCCCTCCACTTT,CASSDRRDRGGNSPLHF
TRBV14,-,-,TRBJ2-2,TGTGCCAGCAGCCAAGACAGGGTGAACACCGGGGAGCTGTTTTTT,CASSQDRVNTGELFF
TRBV6-1,-,-,TRBJ2-7,TGTGCCAGCAGTGAAGCGCTTCGGGGTTACGAGCAGTACTTC,CASSEALRGYEQYF
TRBV2,once,-,TRBJ1-4,TGTGCCAGCGTTGCCGCGGGCCTACAGGGATTTAATGAAAAACTGTTTTTT,CASVAAGLQGFNEKLFF
TRBV10-3,-,-,TRBJ2-3,TGTGCCATCAGTGAACAAGTGAGGTCAGATACGCAGTATTTT,CAISEQVRSDTQYF
TRBV5-8,-,TRBD1,TRBJ1-2,TGTGCCAGCAGCTCATTTACAGGGGCCGCTAACTATGGCTACACCTTC,CASSSFTGAANYGYTF
TRBV29-1,-,-,TRBJ2-7,TGCAGCGTTGAATACGGCTACGAGCAGTACTTC,CSVEYGYEQYF
TRBV10-3,-,TRBD1,TRBJ2-2,TGTGCCATCAGTGAAGTAGACAGGGTCGGACACACCGGGGAGCTGTTTTTT,CAISEVDRVGHTGELFF
TRBV28,-,-,TRBJ1-1,TGTGCCAGCAGTCGAACACGACAGAACACTGAAGCTTTCTTT,CASSRTRQNTEAFF
TRBV5-1,-,-,TRBJ1-2,TGCGCCAGCGGAGTAGGGGGAGAAGCTAACTATGGCTACACCTTC,CASGVGGEANYGYTF
TRBV2,-,TRBD2,TRBJ2-2,TGTGCCAGCAGCAGGACTAGCGGGAGAGGAACCGGGGAGCTGTTTTTT,CASSRTSGRGTGELFF
TRBV19,once,TRBD1,TRBJ2-6,TGTGCCAGTAGTACGGGGACAGGGCGGGGCGGCTCTGGGGCCAACGTCCTGACTTTC,CASSTGTGRGGSGANVLTF
TRBV6-5,-,-,TRBJ1-1,TGTGCCAGCAGTTACTCGGGGAGGCTTGAAGCTTTCTTT,CASSYSGRLEAFF
TRBV5-1,-,-,TRBJ2-3,TGCGCCAGCAGCGCCGCGGTAGAACGAAGGGATACGCAGTATTTT,CASSAAVERRDTQYF
TRBV5-1,-,TRBD1,TRBJ1-1,TGCGCCAGCAGCTTCGGGACAGGGCCTCCTGAAGCTTTCTTT,CASSFGTGPPEAFF
TRBV6-2/TRBV6-3,-,TRBD1,TRBJ1-5,TGTGCCAGCAGTTACTCCAGGGGGTTTAGCAATCAGCCCCAGCATTTT,CASSYSRGFSNQPQHF
TRBV5-1,-,TRBD1,TRBJ1-6,TGCGCCAGCAGCTCCCTTACAGGGGATAATTCACCCCTCCACTTT,CASSSLTGDNSPLHF
TRBV30,-,TRBD1,TRBJ2-7,TGTGCCTGGAGTTTTGGGACAGGGCCCGAGCAGTACTTC,CAWSFGTGPEQYF
TRBV9,-,TRBD2,TRBJ2-2,TGTGCCAGCAGCGTAAGTGCGGGAGGGCCCGGCGGGGAGCTGTTTTTT,CASSVSAGGPGGELFF
TRBV27,-,-,TRBJ2-1,TGTGCCAGCAGTTCGTACGGGAGCTCCTACAATGAGCAGTTCTTC,CASSSYGSSYNEQFF
TRBV27,-,TRBD2,TRBJ2-1,TGTGCCAGCAGTTTTCGCAGCGGGACCGACAATGAGCAGTTCTTC,CASSFRSGTDNEQFF